This T cell receptor beta chain emerged from a study of T-cell memory formation after mild COVID-19. In the study overall: Largely donor-specific sequence clusters came from a couple of donors. The study's findings and limits: Shrinking CD4+ clones resided mostly in CM and EM, and CD8+ ones in EMRA. The pre-infection memory compartment contained some responding clones, suggesting cross-reactive memory joined. Day 15 to 85 contracting clones showed balanced CD4/CD8; day 15 to 37 expanders favored CD4+.

This clonotype was found a few times. Its antigen remains unidentified. This CDR3 contains 13 residues. The germline gives CDR1 DFQATT, CDR2 SNEGSKA (reference sequence). Trimming removed 4 bases at V and 0 bases at J, with 10 bases between. MiXCR, run by TCRdb on the 5' RACE reads, gives a single entry per CDR3 protein. This table has some 600,000 distinct CDR3 sequences, roughly a sixth appearing once. The specimen was PBMCs or a T cell subset sorted from them (not recorded which). The V gene is TRBV20-1, the J gene TRBJ2-7, with D uncertain. The clonotype was recovered from an adult woman who had mild COVID-19 (a few samples of this study predate the infection). Cell type and time point are not known. In DNA, the CDR3 is TGCAGTGCTATTGGGTACAGCTCCTACGAGCAGTACTTC. Protein sequence: CSAIGYSSYEQYF.